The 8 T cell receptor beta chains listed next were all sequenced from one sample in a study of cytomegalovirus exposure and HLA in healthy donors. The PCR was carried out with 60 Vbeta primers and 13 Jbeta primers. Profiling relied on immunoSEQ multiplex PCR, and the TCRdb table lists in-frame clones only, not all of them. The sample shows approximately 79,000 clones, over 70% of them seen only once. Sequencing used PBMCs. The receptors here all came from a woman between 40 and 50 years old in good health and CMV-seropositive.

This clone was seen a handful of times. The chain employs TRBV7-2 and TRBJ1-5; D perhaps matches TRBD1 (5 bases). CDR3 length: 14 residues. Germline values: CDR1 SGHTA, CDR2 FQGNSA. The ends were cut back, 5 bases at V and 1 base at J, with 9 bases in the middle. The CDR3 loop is CASSPPGSNQPQHF. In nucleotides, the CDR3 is TGTGCCAGCAGCCCGCCAGGGAGCAATCAGCCCCAGCATTTT.

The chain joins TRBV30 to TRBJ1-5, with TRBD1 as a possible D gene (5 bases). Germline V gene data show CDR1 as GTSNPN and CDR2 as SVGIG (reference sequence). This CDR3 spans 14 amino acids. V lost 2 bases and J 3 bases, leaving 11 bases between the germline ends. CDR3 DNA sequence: TGTGCCTGGAGTTCCGGGGGGTTCAATCAGCCCCAGCATTTT. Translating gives CAWSSGGFNQPQHF.

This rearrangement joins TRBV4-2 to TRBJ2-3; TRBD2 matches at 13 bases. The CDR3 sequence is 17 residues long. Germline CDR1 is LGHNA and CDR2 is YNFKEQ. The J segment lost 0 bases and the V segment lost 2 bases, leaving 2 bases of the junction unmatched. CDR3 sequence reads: CASSQPGLAGSTDTQYF. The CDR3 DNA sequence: TGTGCCAGCAGCCAACCGGGACTAGCGGGGAGCACAGATACGCAGTATTTT.

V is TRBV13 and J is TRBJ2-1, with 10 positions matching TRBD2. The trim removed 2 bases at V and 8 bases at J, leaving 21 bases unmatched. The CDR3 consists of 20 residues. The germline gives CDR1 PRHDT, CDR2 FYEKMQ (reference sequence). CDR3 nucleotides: TGTGCCAGCAGCTTACGAGGTAAACCTGAGCGGGAGGGATGGTGGGATGAGCAGTTCTTC. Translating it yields CASSLRGKPEREGWWDEQFF.

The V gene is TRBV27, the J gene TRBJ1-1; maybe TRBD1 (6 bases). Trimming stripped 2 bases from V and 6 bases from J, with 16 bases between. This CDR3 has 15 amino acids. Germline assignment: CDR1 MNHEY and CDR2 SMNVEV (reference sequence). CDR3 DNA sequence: TGTGCCAGCAGTTTAGAGGCCAGGGGTAGGGCTGAAGCTTTCTTT. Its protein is CASSLEARGRAEAFF.

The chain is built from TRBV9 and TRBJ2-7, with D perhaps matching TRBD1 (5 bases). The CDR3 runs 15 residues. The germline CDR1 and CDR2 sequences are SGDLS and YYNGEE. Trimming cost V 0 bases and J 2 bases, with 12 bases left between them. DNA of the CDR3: TGTGCCAGCAGCGTAGCCTGGGGCGATACCTACGAGCAGTACTTC. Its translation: CASSVAWGDTYEQYF.

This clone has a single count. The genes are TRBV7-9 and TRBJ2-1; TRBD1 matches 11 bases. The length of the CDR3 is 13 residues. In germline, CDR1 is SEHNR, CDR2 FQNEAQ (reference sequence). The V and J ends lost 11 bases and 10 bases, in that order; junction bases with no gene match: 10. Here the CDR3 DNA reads TGTGCCTGCCGGGACAGGGGGGCAGGGGAGCAGTTCTTC. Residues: CACRDRGAGEQFF.

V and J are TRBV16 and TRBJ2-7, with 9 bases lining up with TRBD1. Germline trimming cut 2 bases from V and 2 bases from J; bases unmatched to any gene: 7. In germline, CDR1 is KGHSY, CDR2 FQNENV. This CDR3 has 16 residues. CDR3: CASSQRGTGNTYEQYF. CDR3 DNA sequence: TGTGCCAGCAGCCAACGCGGGACAGGGAATACCTACGAGCAGTACTTC.